This entry concerns a single T cell receptor (beta chain). The sample originates from a study of T cell changes during pregnancy in multiple sclerosis. Only in-frame clones appear in the TCRdb table, and some are missing; sequencing was by immunoSEQ multiplex PCR. The sample records about 50,000 clones, 91% being singletons. The ends were cut back, 3 bases at V and 5 bases at J, with 12 bases in the middle. Germline V gene data show CDR1 as SGHAT and CDR2 as FQNNGV. The CDR3 loop spans 14 amino acids. Source: CD8+ T cells from peripheral blood mononuclear cells, taken after pregnancy. This receptor was obtained from a female donor with multiple sclerosis, enrolled in a pregnancy study. The chain uses TRBV11-2 and TRBJ2-3, with a tentative D call TRBD2 (6 bases). CDR3 nucleotides: TGTGCCAGCAGCTTGGACTATGCAGGAGATACGCAGTATTTT. Translating gives CASSLDYAGDTQYF. Combining the CDR3 with reference TRBV11-2 and TRBJ2-3 gives the whole variable domain EAGVAQSPRYKIIEKRQSVAFWCNPISGHATLYWYQQILGQGPKLLIQFQNNGVVDDSQLPKDRFSAERLKGVDSTLKIQPAKLEDSAVYLCASSLDYAGDTQYFGPGTRLTVL.